This passage covers 22 T cell receptor beta chains from one sample sequenced in a study of CD8 T cells in ankylosing spondylitis. Notes on the study in general: Characteristic of ankylosing spondylitis blood, it appeared, was a TCR beta motif comprising roughly eight highly homologous variants.

For these receptors, no antigen is known. Using its own MiXCR run on the 5' RACE reads, TCRdb lists one record per CDR3 protein. The table records 200,000 to 250,000 distinct CDR3 sequences, approximately 20% of them present only once. Material for sequencing was blood, either unsorted or a sorted T cell fraction (not recorded which). Every receptor here comes from a male donor with ankylosing spondylitis.

This clonotype was detected a few times. The chain links TRBV20-1 to TRBJ1-1; D gene ambiguous. From germline, CDR1 is DFQATT and CDR2 SNEGSKA (reference sequence). The CDR3 totals 11 residues. Trimming took 3 bases from V and 5 from J, leaving 7 bases between them. The CDR3 DNA sequence: TGCAGTGCTAGGGCCGGGACTGAAGCTTTCTTT. It codes for CSARAGTEAFF.

This clonotype was observed a handful of times. The rearrangement links TRBV21-1 to TRBJ1-1; the D call TRBD1 from the table was never checked on the DNA. TRBV21-1 is a known pseudogene. The CDR3 runs to 14 residues. In nucleotides, the CDR3 is TGTGCCAGCAGCACAAAACCGGGACAGTTGGAAGCTTTCTTT. Translating gives CASSTKPGQLEAFF.

The V gene is TRBV5-5, the J gene TRBJ2-7, with D possibly being TRBD2 (5 bases). Trimming left V 2 bases short and J 1 base short, with 19 bases between. Germline assignment: CDR1 SGHKS and CDR2 YYEKEE (reference sequence). There are 17 residues in the CDR3. The DNA of the CDR3 is TGTGCCAGCAGCTTCAGGCCCAGCGGTGATTTGTCCTACGAGCAGTACTTC. Translation: CASSFRPSGDLSYEQYF.

This chain joins TRBV20-1 and TRBJ2-7; either TRBD1 or TRBD2 may supply D (5 bases each). The CDR3 extends over 12 amino acids. CDR1 DFQATT and CDR2 SNEGSKA come from the germline V gene (reference sequence). Trimming took off 3 bases at V and 2 bases at J, with 8 bases between the two ends. The CDR3 here is CSARGVTYEQYF. DNA of the CDR3: TGCAGTGCTAGGGGGGTCACCTACGAGCAGTACTTC.

The V gene is TRBV20-1, the J gene TRBJ2-7; 9 bases fit TRBD1. Losses at the gene ends were 2 bases for V and 1 base for J; bases not matched to a gene: 12. Germline V gene lookup returns CDR1 DFQATT and CDR2 SNEGSKA (reference sequence). This CDR3 region has 17 residues. The CDR3 DNA sequence: TGCAGTGCTAGAATCGCTCTCCCGGGACAGGGATCCTACGAGCAGTACTTC. Protein product: CSARIALPGQGSYEQYF.

This chain joins TRBV19 and TRBJ1-6, with D maybe TRBD1 (6 bases). CDR3 size: 15 residues. From germline, CDR1 is LNHDA and CDR2 SQIVND (reference sequence). Trimming removed 5 bases from V and 6 bases from J, with 14 bases in between. The CDR3 DNA sequence: TGTGCCAGTAGTCTACAGGGCGTTGGTAATTCACCCCTCCACTTT. This encodes CASSLQGVGNSPLHF.

This clonotype turned up a few times. This rearrangement joins TRBV3-1 to TRBJ1-1; D is uncertain. From germline, CDR1 is LGHDT and CDR2 YNNKEL (reference sequence). The CDR3 totals 12 residues. V lost 6 bases and J 4 bases, leaving 9 bases between the germline ends. CDR3 DNA sequence: TGTGCCAGCAGGCGGGTCGGCACTGAAGCTTTCTTT. Translated: CASRRVGTEAFF.

The table lists this clonotype with a few counts. This chain links TRBV4-1 with TRBJ1-2, with D unresolved. V lost 0 bases and J lost 3, with 14 bases in between. CDR3 length: 16 amino acids. Germline V gives CDR1 MGHRA, CDR2 YSYEKL. The CDR3 coding sequence is TGCGCCAGCAGCCAAGAGACCACCCTCGGTTACTATGGCTACACCTTC. This translates into CASSQETTLGYYGYTF.

This clonotype has only one observation. V usage is TRBV7-9 and J usage is TRBJ2-2, with D uncertain. Germline CDR1 is SEHNR and CDR2 is FQNEAQ (reference sequence). Trimming pared 3 bases from V and 6 bases from J, leaving 11 bases between. The CDR3 is 14 residues long. CDR3: CASSFYLSSGELFF. In DNA form, the CDR3 reads TGTGCCAGCAGCTTTTATCTCTCATCCGGGGAGCTGTTTTTT.

The genes are TRBV7-6 and TRBJ1-5, with no clear D. Germline V lookup: CDR1 SGHVS, CDR2 FNYEAQ. This CDR3 spans 15 amino acids. V was pared by 5 bases and J by 3 bases, with 14 bases between. The CDR3 DNA sequence: TGTGCCAGCAGCCCTAGGTTGGGAGCCAATCAGCCCCAGCATTTT. It is translated as CASSPRLGANQPQHF.

The rearrangement joins TRBV27 to TRBJ2-1; no reliable D call. The germline V gene has CDR1 MNHEY and CDR2 SMNVEV (reference sequence). CDR3 length: 12 residues. With 4 bases removed from V and 9 bases from J, the gap between germline ends came to 10 bases. The DNA for the CDR3 is TGTGCCAGCAGTTACTATTCCAGTGAGCAGTTCTTC. It encodes CASSYYSSEQFF.

The chain links TRBV27 to TRBJ2-1; no clear D gene. V gave up 7 bases and J gave up 2 bases, with 12 bases separating them. The CDR3 spans 14 residues. The germline CDR1 and CDR2 sequences are MNHEY and SMNVEV (reference sequence). CDR3 coding DNA: TGTGCCAGCACTCCGGGCTCCACCTACAATGAGCAGTTCTTC. This sequence encodes CASTPGSTYNEQFF.

The chain links TRBV11-3 to TRBJ2-1; unclear D gene. Trimming pared 2 bases from V and 6 bases from J, leaving 8 bases between. Looked up from germline, CDR1 is SGHNT and CDR2 is YENEEA. The CDR3 contains 13 residues. In DNA form, the CDR3 reads TGTGCCAGCAGCTTATCCAGGCTCAATGAGCAGTTCTTC. Translation: CASSLSRLNEQFF.

The chain carries TRBV6-5 and TRBJ2-3; 8 nucleotides match TRBD2. The J segment lost 2 bases and the V segment lost 2 bases, leaving 3 bases of the junction unmatched. Germline V lookup: CDR1 MNHEY, CDR2 SVGAGI. The length of the CDR3 is 15 residues. This CDR3 reads CASSYAGGATDTQYF. The DNA for the CDR3 is TGTGCCAGCAGTTACGCGGGGGGCGCCACAGATACGCAGTATTTT.

The chain uses TRBV7-8 and TRBJ1-5; D not resolved. Germline-derived CDR1 and CDR2 are SGHVS and FQNEAQ. The CDR3 spans 15 residues. The V end lost 1 base, the J end lost 9 bases, and 16 bases lay between the germline ends. The CDR3 spells CASSLGQDGRWPQHF. DNA for the CDR3: TGTGCCAGCAGCTTAGGGCAGGACGGCAGGTGGCCCCAGCATTTT.

The chain joins TRBV5-8 to TRBJ1-1, with D uncertain. CDR1 and CDR2 from the germline V gene are SGHTS and YDEGEE. Deletions cut 4 bases from V and 6 bases from J, with 16 bases between. The CDR3 totals 14 residues. CDR3 sequence reads: CASSPTDQSAEAFF. The DNA of the CDR3 is TGTGCCAGCAGCCCGACCGATCAGAGCGCTGAAGCTTTCTTT.

This clonotype appeared many times. The rearrangement joins TRBV5-1 to TRBJ1-2, with a weak D call TRBD1 (5 bases). The V and J ends lost 0 bases and 7 bases respectively, with 13 bases between them. Per germline, CDR1 SGHRS and CDR2 YFSETQ. The CDR3 runs 14 residues. DNA for the CDR3: TGCGCCAGCAGCTTGGGCGGGACTACGGGTGGCTACACCTTC. Amino acid sequence: CASSLGGTTGGYTF.

In DNA, the CDR3 is TGTGCCAGCAGCTTGCGTTCCTCCGAGACCCAGTACTTC. It yields the protein CASSLRSSETQYF. V and J are TRBV13 and TRBJ2-5; the D is unclear. V was shortened by 3 bases and J by 5 bases, with 10 bases between the two germline ends. The germline V gene has CDR1 PRHDT and CDR2 FYEKMQ (reference sequence). This CDR3 contains 13 residues.

As for this clonotype: With a much larger clone just one base away, this may be a read error. Here the CDR3 DNA reads TGTGCCATATTTAGCGGGAGGGCCGAAACCGGGGAGCTGTTTTTT. Its protein product is CAIFSGRAETGELFF. The chain has TRBV2 and TRBJ2-2; 11 positions agree with TRBD2. The CDR3 runs to 15 residues. Unmatched junction bases numbered 9, after V lost 10 bases and J lost 5 bases. Per germline, CDR1 SNHLY and CDR2 FYNNEI.

The rearrangement joins TRBV6-5 to TRBJ2-5; D is possibly TRBD1 or TRBD2 (5 bases each). The V end lost 0 bases, the J end lost 2 bases, and 13 bases lay between the germline ends. The CDR3 sequence is 16 residues long. Germline V gives CDR1 MNHEY, CDR2 SVGAGI. For the CDR3, the DNA is TGTGCCAGCAGTTACTCAACCGGGACCCGACAAGAGACCCAGTACTTC. Protein: CASSYSTGTRQETQYF.

This clonotype was observed a few times. Here the CDR3 reads CASSLTQGMDYGYTF. The CDR3 DNA sequence: TGCGCCAGCAGCTTGACCCAGGGTATGGACTATGGCTACACCTTC. This chain joins TRBV5-1 and TRBJ1-2; D is possibly TRBD1 (5 bases). The CDR3 totals 15 residues. V was trimmed by 1 base and J by 3 bases, leaving 13 bases between them. Per the germline V gene, CDR1 is SGHRS and CDR2 is YFSETQ. Combining the CDR3 with reference TRBV5-1 and TRBJ1-2 gives the whole variable domain KAGVTQTPRYLIKTRGQQVTLSCSPISGHRSVSWYQQTPGQGLQFLFEYFSETQRNKGNFPGRFSGRQFSNSRSEMNVSTLELGDSALYLCASSLTQGMDYGYTFGSGTRLTVV.

The genes are TRBV28 and TRBJ2-2; TRBD1 might be the D (6 bases). V lost 5 bases to trimming and J lost 6 bases, with 7 bases between them. Germline CDR1 reads MDHEN; CDR2 reads SYDVKM. The CDR3 runs 12 residues. This CDR3 reads CASSRTAGELFF. DNA for the CDR3: TGTGCCAGCAGTAGGACAGCCGGGGAGCTGTTTTTT.